This TCR beta chain was recovered during a study of shared clonotypes between healthy human individuals (dated by TCRdb to the early 2020s). With respect to the entire study: The cohort included a few men and a couple of women between 18 and 49 years of age. To estimate repertoire size and how much clonotype sharing occurs between individuals, the study deeply sequenced the blood TCR repertoires of about 5 healthy adults. Per donor, three plates each were used for CD4 naive and CD4 memory, two for CD8 naive, and one for CD8 memory. Each donor's leukapheresis produced roughly between about 0.85 and 10 billion PBMCs. Different laboratories and diverse techniques were used to prepare libraries and sequence TCR repertoires, to increase sequencing depth and limit assay-specific biases.

The full study reports these points: Even with the large sequencing depth, rarefaction of the sorted-subset datasets indicated that sequencing was incomplete. The small number of donors limited the genetic and exposure-history diversity represented. Approximately 5% of naive CD4, more than 3% of naive CD8, approximately 2.2% of memory CD4, and about 0.4% of memory CD8 clonotypes were shared across a few donors. Compared with non-shared clonotypes, clonotypes shared by all four sorted-subset donors had higher generation probabilities. Larger estimated clonotype richness was generally found for naive subsets than for memory subsets. Sampling was limited to blood, and TCR repertoires in tissue likely differ from TCR repertoires in blood. Pairwise subsampling led to the expectation that sequencing depth would affect the degree of clonotype sharing among donors.

The donors were healthy, HIV-negative adults who had no recently reported acute infections or vaccinations. Only Caucasian adults living in Nashville, Tennessee, USA were represented among the donors. CD4+ T cells were enriched by magnetic negative selection; naive cells were then positively selected on CD45RA, and the negative fraction formed the memory subset. Blood was obtained by leukapheresis, after which PBMCs were separated by Ficoll-Histopaque density gradient centrifugation and cryopreserved in liquid nitrogen vapor phase. Analytical flow cytometry was used to check the purity and quantity of each magnetically sorted T cell population. From each sorted fraction, genomic DNA was isolated and quantified by UV absorbance on a Nanodrop 2000c. Using the deep immunoSEQ assay, multiplex PCR amplified TCR CDR3 regions from genomic DNA. For each cell subset, the extracted genomic DNA was distributed evenly across all wells of several immunoSEQ 96-well plates, and each plate served as one replicate. For sorted subsets, 200 to 250 ng of genomic DNA, equivalent to some 33,000 T cell genomes, went into each replicate PCR. The purified libraries were quantified using a Qubit 3.0 fluorometer, sized with a Bioanalyzer 2100, and then quantified again using the KAPA Library Quantification kit. Every immunoSEQ 96-well plate was sequenced on a separate single-read 150-cycle Illumina NextSeq 550 flow cell. Processing in the source paper ran as follows. Because the immunoSEQ output included only junctional sequences and no quality scores, the filtering could not be the same as the filtering used for full-length reads. To assign V/J genes and CDR3, sequences were annotated using PyIR, a Python wrapper for IgBLAST v1.9, with IMGT germline references. Reads were removed for weak V/J assignments (E-value above 1e-6), missing CDR3, stop codons, out-of-frame junctions, or ambiguous translated residues. V3J clonotypes were defined as sequences sharing an identical inferred V gene, J gene, and CDR3 amino acid sequence. To compute the percentage overlap between repertoires, the number of shared unique clonotypes was divided by the size of the smaller repertoire. RTK rarefaction, the Chao1 estimator, and Recon v2.1 estimates of unobserved clonotypes were used to assess repertoire richness. Generation probabilities for all TCRbeta clonotypes obtained by the gDNA method from a few donors were computed using OLGA. In its TCRdb copy, this immuneACCESS table keeps in-frame sequences only and misses some clones. Where compared with another copy, unresolved V genes explain less than half of these, and the others have no known cause. V and J calls and clone size are as listed in that table; D and trimming were resolved from the DNA. This sample comprises approximately 500,000 clones, approximately 95% of them detected only once. The top ten constitute approximately 0.062% of the sample.

Relative to germline, V is 6 bases shorter and J is 2 bases shorter, with 13 bases between their ends. CDR1 MDHEN and CDR2 SYDVKM are derived from the germline V gene. Reading from cysteine to phenylalanine, the CDR3 counts 14 amino acids. Of all the DNA, just the CDR3 is kept, 42 bases in frame from base 1. With respect to this clone: No antigen is known for it. No qualities accompany the bases; no much larger clone lies one base away.

The clonotype comes from a woman aged 30 to 39 in good health. The chain was built from TRBV28 and TRBJ2-5; the D gene is possibly TRBD1, with 6 bases matching. The source material was naive CD4+ T cells sorted from blood. The cell subset or site label, as the study defines it: CD45RA+ positively selected. DNA sequence: TGTGCCAGCAGCCGGACAGTAGTACAAGAGACCCAGTACTTC. This yields the protein CASSRTVVQETQYF.